This T cell receptor beta chain was captured by sequencing in a study of shared clonotypes between healthy human individuals. Study as a whole: Per donor, CD8 memory used one plate, CD8 naive used two, CD4 memory used three and CD4 naive used three.

As to this clone: The antigen remains undetermined. This CDR3 is also generated by other DNA sequences in the sample.

Assay: immunoSEQ multiplex PCR; the TCRdb copy retains only in-frame clones and omits some. Among about 2.4 million clones, 85% to 95% were seen once, and the ten largest hold about 0.13%. Germline V gene data show CDR1 as LNHDA and CDR2 as SQIVND (reference sequence). This CDR3 region has 13 residues. With 6 bases clipped from V and 4 bases from J, the junction kept 3 bases outside the gene matches. The donors, healthy adults who were HIV-negative, had experienced no recent acute infections or vaccinations. Regarding the study as a whole: Sampling included only blood; tissue repertoires likely differ. What naive subsets generally showed was a larger estimated richness than memory subsets showed.

The receptor was isolated from a man aged 18 to 35 in good health. The V gene is TRBV19, the J gene TRBJ1-1, with TRBD1 matching over 9 bases. The sequencing input was naive CD4+ T cells sorted from blood. Regarding subset: CD45RA+ positively selected. The CDR3 nucleotides are TGTGCCAGTAGCCGGGACAGGGTCACTGAAGCTTTCTTT. It specifies CASSRDRVTEAFF.